One sample yielded the 16 T cell receptor beta chains listed below, sequenced in a study of shared clonotypes between healthy human individuals. Data came from immunoSEQ multiplex PCR; TCRdb stores just in-frame clones and leaves some out. The sample has 1.5 million to 2.5 million clones, approximately 95% seen once. Naive-designated CD8 cells lacked CD45RO, were positively enriched for CCR7, and omitted terminally differentiated effector memory CD45RA+ cells. The sample was naive CD8+ T cells sorted from blood. All receptors come from a man younger than 35 in good health.

The chain joins TRBV30 to TRBJ1-6; D is perhaps TRBD1 (5 bases). This CDR3 comprises 13 residues. Germline CDR1 and CDR2: GTSNPN and SVGIG (reference sequence). Trimming cost V 8 bases and J 2 bases, with 10 bases left between them. The CDR3 nucleotides read TGTGCCGCGGGGGATACCTATAATTCACCCCTCCACTTT. Translated: CAAGDTYNSPLHF. Full variable domain (rest looked up from reference TRBV30 and TRBJ1-6): SQTIHQWPATLVQPVGSPLSLECTVEGTSNPNLYWYRQAAGRGLQLLFYSVGIGQISSEVPQNLSASRPQDRQFILSSKKLLLSDSGFYLCAAGDTYNSPLHFGNGTRLTVT.

J is TRBJ1-6 and V is TRBV30; 9 nucleotides agree with TRBD1. The CDR3 extends over 16 amino acids. The junction had 11 bases not matched to a gene; V was cut back by 4 bases and J by 7 bases. Looked up from germline, CDR1 is GTSNPN and CDR2 is SVGIG (reference sequence). The CDR3 DNA sequence: TGTGCCTGGAATGGGGGGACAGGGAAGAGAAATTCACCCCTCCACTTT. Protein product: CAWNGGTGKRNSPLHF. The whole variable domain, filled in from reference TRBV30 and TRBJ1-6, reads SQTIHQWPATLVQPVGSPLSLECTVEGTSNPNLYWYRQAAGRGLQLLFYSVGIGQISSEVPQNLSASRPQDRQFILSSKKLLLSDSGFYLCAWNGGTGKRNSPLHFGNGTRLTVT.

The chain carries TRBV10-3 and TRBJ2-2; D tentatively fits TRBD1 or TRBD2 (5 bases each). V lost 11 bases and J lost 3, with 19 bases in between. Germline loops: CDR1 ENHRY, CDR2 SYGVKD. This CDR3 comprises 15 residues. The CDR3 region has the DNA TGTGCCGTAAGTGACGGGACGGTGCACACCGGGGAGCTGTTTTTT. Translation: CAVSDGTVHTGELFF.

Turning to this clone: One end of the junction varies from germline; a read error may be responsible. This rearrangement joins TRBV7-8 to TRBJ1-5; no clear D. Germline CDR1 is SGHVS and CDR2 is FQNEAQ. This CDR3 comprises 14 residues. CDR3 DNA: TGTGCCAGCAGCTTAGGGGGAAGCAATCAGCTCCAGCATTTT. It yields the protein CASSLGGSNQLQHF.

The chain carries TRBV27 and TRBJ1-1, with D maybe TRBD1 (5 bases). The V gene lost 6 bases and the J gene lost 6 bases, with 17 bases spanning the gap. This CDR3 contains 14 residues. Per germline, CDR1 MNHEY and CDR2 SMNVEV (reference sequence). CDR3 residues: CASSPLMGGAEAFF. The CDR3 nucleotides read TGTGCCAGCAGCCCCCTTATGGGGGGAGCTGAAGCTTTCTTT.

The CDR3 bases are TGTGCCAGCAGCAGCCTTTGGGACTACGCATACGAGCAGTACTTC. Translation: CASSSLWDYAYEQYF. V gene TRBV5-6 combines with J gene TRBJ2-7, with TRBD2 identical over 7 bases. This CDR3 contains 15 residues. Germline V gene lookup returns CDR1 SGHDT and CDR2 YYEEEE. V was pared by 4 bases and J by 4 bases, with 11 bases of the junction left unmatched.

This chain connects TRBV9 to TRBJ2-3, with TRBD2 matching over 8 bases. Germline loops: CDR1 SGDLS, CDR2 YYNGEE. The CDR3 has 16 residues. The V segment lost 0 bases and the J segment 0 bases; nucleotides outside the gene matches: 3. CDR3 amino acids: CASSVATGGSTDTQYF. For the CDR3, the DNA is TGTGCCAGCAGCGTAGCGACGGGAGGGAGCACAGATACGCAGTATTTT.

V is TRBV6-5 and J is TRBJ1-1, with 9 bases fitting TRBD1. This CDR3 region has 14 residues. In germline, CDR1 is MNHEY, CDR2 SVGAGI. V was pared by 7 bases and J by 4 bases, with 7 bases of the junction left unmatched. This CDR3 is CASTRGTGFTEAFF. CDR3 DNA: TGTGCCAGCACGCGGGGGACAGGGTTCACTGAAGCTTTCTTT.

The V call is TRBV19, the J call TRBJ2-1, with TRBD2 identical over 9 bases. The germline V gene has CDR1 LNHDA and CDR2 SQIVND (reference sequence). The CDR3 has 16 amino acids. Germline trimming cut 5 bases from V and 5 bases from J; bases unmatched to any gene: 10. The CDR3 loop is CASSFYSGGPNNEQFF. In nucleotides, the CDR3 is TGTGCCAGTAGTTTTTATAGCGGGGGCCCCAACAATGAGCAGTTCTTC. Based on the CDR3 plus reference TRBV19 and TRBJ2-1, the full variable domain is DGGITQSPKYLFRKEGQNVTLSCEQNLNHDAMYWYRQDPGQGLRLIYYSQIVNDFQKGDIAEGYSVSREKKESFPLTVTSAQKNPTAFYLCASSFYSGGPNNEQFFGPGTRLTVL.

As regards this clone: This same CDR3 is encoded by further DNA sequences in the sample. CDR3 sequence: CASSSQGYSNQPQHF. CDR3 DNA sequence: TGTGCCAGTAGTTCCCAGGGGTATAGCAATCAGCCCCAGCATTTT. This rearrangement joins TRBV19 to TRBJ1-5, with a tentative D call TRBD1 (6 bases). The CDR3 consists of 15 residues. CDR1 LNHDA and CDR2 SQIVND come from the germline V gene (reference sequence). Trimming cost V 5 bases and J 0 bases, with 11 bases left between them.

The chain has TRBV9 and TRBJ2-6; the match to TRBD2 covers 11 bases. The CDR3 runs 18 residues. Per germline, CDR1 SGDLS and CDR2 YYNGEE. J was trimmed by 0 bases and V by 1 base; bases with no gene match: 3. The CDR3 DNA follows: TGTGCCAGCAGCGTACGGACTAGCGGGCCCTCTGGGGCCAACGTCCTGACTTTC. This codes for CASSVRTSGPSGANVLTF.

V gene TRBV11-2 combines with J gene TRBJ2-7; TRBD1 matches at 8 bases. CDR3 length: 14 residues. Germline trimming cut 5 bases from V and 4 bases from J; bases unmatched to any gene: 7. Germline CDR1 and CDR2: SGHAT and FQNNGV. CDR3 nucleotides: TGTGCCAGCAGCCACGGGACAGGACTTTACGAGCAGTACTTC. Its protein is CASSHGTGLYEQYF.

This rearrangement joins TRBV5-6 to TRBJ1-2; TRBD1 might be the D (5 bases). Germline V gene data show CDR1 as SGHDT and CDR2 as YYEEEE. This CDR3 has 15 amino acids. Trimming left V 3 bases short and J 4 bases short, with 16 bases between. The CDR3 is CASSSGGGGAYGYTF. DNA for the CDR3: TGTGCCAGCAGCTCGGGTGGGGGAGGTGCCTATGGCTACACCTTC.

The DNA of the CDR3 is TGTGCCAGCAGCCTTACCCCCGGGGGCGATTTGGAGACCCAGTACTTC. This encodes CASSLTPGGDLETQYF. The rearrangement uses TRBV11-2 and TRBJ2-5; either TRBD1 or TRBD2 may supply D (6 bases each). Germline V gene lookup returns CDR1 SGHAT and CDR2 FQNNGV. V dropped 5 bases and J dropped 5 bases, with 21 bases sitting between them. The CDR3 is 16 residues long.

The chain combines TRBV11-3 with TRBJ1-5; no clear D. The ends were cut back, 0 bases at V and 0 bases at J, with 9 bases in the middle. Germline V gene data show CDR1 as SGHNT and CDR2 as YENEEA. This CDR3 is 16 amino acids long. The CDR3 here is CASSLDGNYSNQPQHF. The CDR3 bases are TGTGCCAGCAGCTTAGATGGGAATTATAGCAATCAGCCCCAGCATTTT.

The chain employs TRBV7-8 and TRBJ2-5; D remains unclear. CDR3 size: 14 residues. The germline V and J ends were trimmed by 1 base and 5 bases, with 11 bases remaining between them. Germline assignment: CDR1 SGHVS and CDR2 FQNEAQ. Here the CDR3 DNA reads TGTGCCAGCAGCTTAGGGGCAGCCACGGAGACCCAGTACTTC. Translated: CASSLGAATETQYF.